The 16 T cell receptor beta chains listed next were all sequenced from one sample in a study of circulating and synovial CD4+ cells in juvenile arthritis. This table comes from immunoSEQ multiplex PCR, and its TCRdb copy is limited to in-frame clones, with some not included. The data show over 30,000 clones, with over 85% seen just once and about 0.7% held by the top ten. The sequencing sample was made of CD4+ T cells from blood. Every receptor here comes from a human donor with juvenile idiopathic arthritis.

The CDR3 here is CASSFLQTGRDEQFF. As DNA, the CDR3 is TGTGCCAGCAGCTTCCTTCAGACAGGGCGGGATGAGCAGTTCTTC. V gene TRBV7-3 combines with J gene TRBJ2-1; 7 bases match TRBD1. Per germline, CDR1 SGHTA and CDR2 FQGTGA. V dropped 3 bases and J dropped 8; count of bases not matched to a gene: 10. CDR3 size: 15 residues.

The chain links TRBV19 to TRBJ1-4; 7 bases line up with TRBD1. CDR3 length: 14 residues. Germline values: CDR1 LNHDA, CDR2 SQIVND (reference sequence). V trimming: 8 bases; J trimming: 3 bases; junction bases outside the gene matches: 6. The CDR3 sequence is CASRSGGSNEKLFF. The CDR3 bases are TGTGCCAGTCGCTCAGGGGGTTCTAATGAAAAACTGTTTTTT.

This clone occurred a few times. The chain has TRBV27 and TRBJ1-3; no clear D gene. This CDR3 has 16 amino acids. Germline V gene data show CDR1 as MNHEY and CDR2 as SMNVEV (reference sequence). Trimming stripped 3 bases from V and 0 bases from J, with 12 bases between. This CDR3 reads CASSLAGPNSGNTIYF. The CDR3, as DNA: TGTGCCAGCAGTTTGGCAGGCCCCAACTCTGGAAACACCATATATTTT.

A single count supports this clone. The chain combines TRBV7-6 with TRBJ2-3; D call uncertain. Trimming took off 8 bases at V and 1 base at J, with 7 bases between the two ends. Looked up from germline, CDR1 is SGHVS and CDR2 is FNYEAQ. The CDR3 spans 12 residues. The CDR3 sequence is CASASGTDTQYF. For the CDR3, the DNA is TGTGCCAGCGCTTCGGGCACAGATACGCAGTATTTT.

This chain joins TRBV14 and TRBJ2-6, with 7 bases lining up with TRBD2. CDR3 length: 19 residues. The junction had 11 bases not matched to a gene; V was cut back by 1 base and J by 2 bases. Per the germline V gene, CDR1 is SGHDN and CDR2 is FVKESK. The CDR3 sequence is CASSQVPGRGGAGANVLTF. The DNA for the CDR3 is TGTGCCAGCAGCCAAGTTCCGGGGAGGGGAGGAGCTGGGGCCAACGTCCTGACTTTC.

This chain links TRBV5-3 with TRBJ2-1, with a possible D match to TRBD2 (5 bases). TRBV5-3 is given ORF status, its function remaining uncertain. CDR3 length: 15 residues. V gave up 7 bases and J gave up 5 bases, with 19 bases separating them. The CDR3 here is CARDFRRNGDNEQFF. CDR3 nucleotides: TGTGCCAGAGACTTCCGACGGAACGGGGACAATGAGCAGTTCTTC.

Worth noting for this clone: The junction and the germline gene differ at one end; a read error may be behind it. In the same sample, other DNA sequences code for this CDR3. The J gene is TRBJ1-6, the V gene TRBV5-4; D ambiguous. The germline V gene has CDR1 SGHNT and CDR2 YYREEE (reference sequence). The length of the CDR3 is 18 residues. CDR3 in amino acids: CASSLGPPFALYNSPLHF. CDR3 DNA: TGTGCCAGCAGCTTGGGCCCACCGTTTGCGCTGTATAATTCCCCCCTCCACTTT.

This rearrangement joins TRBV19 to TRBJ1-6; TRBD1 matches 8 bases. Trimming cost V 7 bases and J 9 bases; bases outside gene matches: 5. Germline-derived CDR1 and CDR2 are LNHDA and SQIVND (reference sequence). The CDR3 is 13 residues long. CDR3 DNA sequence: TGTGCCAGTAAAGACAGGGGAGTTTCACCCCTCCACTTT. Residues: CASKDRGVSPLHF.

This clone was seen a single time. This chain joins TRBV7-2 and TRBJ1-5, with 8 bases matching TRBD1. The V segment lost 1 base and the J segment 9 bases; nucleotides outside the gene matches: 5. Germline-derived CDR1 and CDR2 are SGHTA and FQGNSA. The CDR3 has 14 residues. The CDR3 is CASSLGPGGAPQHF. The CDR3 DNA reads TGTGCCAGCAGCTTAGGGCCAGGGGGCGCGCCCCAGCATTTT.

This clone was found once. This chain uses TRBV12-5 with TRBJ2-7; possibly TRBD2 for D (6 bases). V was clipped by 0 bases and J by 2 bases, with 14 bases between them. The CDR3 is made up of 16 amino acids. Germline assignment: CDR1 LGHNT and CDR2 FRNRAP. This CDR3 is CASGLVLGGNPYEQYF. The CDR3 region has the DNA TGTGCTAGTGGTTTGGTACTCGGAGGGAATCCCTACGAGCAGTACTTC.

The V gene is TRBV9, the J gene TRBJ2-2, with D tentatively TRBD2 (6 bases). This CDR3 comprises 16 residues. Germline V CDR1 and CDR2: SGDLS, YYNGEE. The V gene lost 4 bases and the J gene lost 5 bases, with 18 bases spanning the gap. CDR3 sequence reads: CASSPYLAGYTGELFF. The CDR3 region has the DNA TGTGCCAGCAGCCCCTACCTCGCGGGGTATACCGGGGAGCTGTTTTTT.

The chain joins TRBV19 to TRBJ1-1; 7 bases align to TRBD1. The CDR3 spans 17 residues. Trimming took 3 bases from V and 1 from J; bases not matched to a gene: 11. CDR1 LNHDA and CDR2 SQIVND come from the germline V gene (reference sequence). The CDR3 here is CASSMDPANRGNTEAFF. The CDR3 DNA sequence: TGTGCCAGTAGTATGGACCCGGCGAACAGGGGGAACACTGAAGCTTTCTTT.

The V call is TRBV18, the J call TRBJ2-3; 10 bases agree with TRBD1. The CDR3 has 17 amino acids. The V segment lost 2 bases and the J segment 4 bases; nucleotides outside the gene matches: 9. Germline CDR1 and CDR2: KGHSH and LQKENI. The CDR3 reads CASSPRGQGLNPDTQYF. The CDR3 DNA follows: TGTGCCAGCTCACCAAGGGGACAGGGGTTAAACCCAGATACGCAGTATTTT.

The chain carries TRBV7-9 and TRBJ2-7; TRBD1 agrees at 7 bases. The CDR3 contains 14 residues. V was clipped by 1 base and J by 0 bases; unmatched bases: 0. The germline CDR1 and CDR2 sequences are SEHNR and FQNEAQ (reference sequence). CDR3 protein: CASSLGTGSYEQYF. Here the CDR3 DNA reads TGTGCCAGCAGCTTAGGGACAGGCTCCTACGAGCAGTACTTC. Filled out from reference TRBV7-9 and TRBJ2-7, the complete variable domain reads DTGVSQNPRHKITKRGQNVTFRCDPISEHNRLYWYRQTLGQGPEFLTYFQNEAQLEKSRLLSDRFSAERPKGSFSTLEIQRTEQGDSAMYLCASSLGTGSYEQYFGPGTRLTVT.

The chain has TRBV29-1 and TRBJ1-2; 9 nucleotides line up with TRBD1. This CDR3 contains 15 residues. Looked up from germline, CDR1 is SQVTM and CDR2 is ANQGSEA. V dropped 6 bases and J dropped 5; count of bases not matched to a gene: 13. CDR3 residues: CSVQGQGTAWYGYTF. Here the CDR3 DNA reads TGCAGCGTCCAAGGACAGGGGACCGCCTGGTATGGCTACACCTTC.

This clone was seen only once. The chain is built from TRBV11-1 and TRBJ2-1, with D possibly TRBD2 on 6 matching bases. Germline V lookup: CDR1 SGHAT, CDR2 FQDESV (reference sequence). The CDR3 has 16 residues. V shed 5 bases and J shed 9 bases, with 23 bases lying between them. CDR3 nucleotide sequence: TGTGCCAGCAGCCCCTACAGGCGGGGAGTGGGTTCTGAGCAGTTCTTC. Amino acid sequence: CASSPYRRGVGSEQFF.